This TCR beta chain was sequenced in a study of Graves' ophthalmopathy and Graves' hyperthyroidism (dated by TCRdb to 2017 to 2018). Concerning the study at large: Peripheral blood was collected at initial diagnosis, prior to any treatment. The study used TCR beta repertoire signatures to distinguish Graves' ophthalmopathy from Graves' hyperthyroidism and to predict progression to ophthalmopathy. In total, 135 blood samples were TCR-sequenced: under 45 ophthalmopathy, 80 or so hyperthyroidism and approximately 17 hyperthyroidism-to-ophthalmopathy patients. To explore V-J signatures that separate ophthalmopathy from hyperthyroidism, a discovery set of about a hundred patients was enrolled, consisting of approximately 45 with ophthalmopathy and some 59 with stable hyperthyroidism. An independent validation cohort was composed of some 19 hyperthyroidism patients and 17 patients who later progressed from hyperthyroidism to ophthalmopathy. In about 6 hyperthyroidism patients, the T-cell repertoire of thyroid tissue was compared with the T-cell repertoire of blood. Following sample collection, hyperthyroidism patients were given methimazole at a starting dose of 30 mg daily, and ophthalmopathy patients were given high-dose intravenous methylprednisolone. The 85 to 100 discovery patients were randomly split 7:3 into training and test sets. Summary of the overall study and its limitations: The 13-signature model separated ophthalmopathy from stable hyperthyroidism with approximately 85% sensitivity and approximately 83% specificity in cross-validation, and 80%/75% in the test set. In validation, the model predicted ophthalmopathy progression with more than 70% sensitivity and roughly 72% specificity; roughly eleven predicted patients were CT-confirmed with GO in a median of about 6.2 months. Most expanded thyroid clonotypes with frequency above 0.001 were also detected in blood, suggesting blood repertoires may reflect the thyroid immune response. No statistical method was used to predetermine the sample size, and group allocation was not hidden from the investigators.

The sample holds many counts of this clonotype. Its recognized antigen is unknown. Base qualities are missing; no much larger clone stands one base away. For repertoire sequencing, the TCR beta CDR3 regions were amplified from RNA transcripts. A first-round RT-PCR used HTBI primers with the Qiagen OneStep RT-PCR kit, followed by a second-round multiplex PCR, size selection and purification. Libraries were sequenced paired-end with 100 bp reads on an Illumina HiSeq2000. For the original study's pipeline: SOAPnuke was used to process the reads, removing any read that contained adapters or uncalled bases, had a mean Phred below 15, or lacked an exact match to the constant primer or identifier. High-quality paired reads were merged with COPE v1.2.5. Unique nucleotide sequences were defined as clonotypes and aligned to IMGT TRB V, D and J references using MiTCR v1.1. Only V-J combinations with frequency above 0.0001 were analysed, covering approximately 99% of repertoires. A TCR clonal expansion and chaos score per V-J combination was defined as the ratio of F50 clonal expansion to chaos observed in the TCRdist matrix. Welch's t-statistics and random forest were used to reduce the features to approximately 13 V-J combinations, which were then used as input to a naive Bayes classifier. Thyroid-blood repertoire similarity was quantified with the Morisita-Horn index. In TCRdb, the public reads were trimmed at Q25 with fastp and aligned with MiXCR, with productive beta chains retained. Identical CDR3 proteins give one entry, which carries the most common genes and DNA. In this record, the V and J calls reflect TCRdb's handling and not the investigators' own analysis. In this sample the table shows nearly 400,000 distinct CDR3 sequences, around 16% of which occur a single time. Clones ranked in the top ten supply 1.6% of the sample.

CDR1 is given as ENHRY and CDR2 as SYGVKD, both from the germline V gene. V lost 4 bases and J lost 0 bases; the stretch between them is 15 bases long. The CDR3, cysteine through phenylalanine, is 16 amino acids long. The kept DNA is CDR3 alone, 48 bases in frame from the first base. Ophthalmopathy patients were characterized by moderately to severely active disease, a Clinical Activity Score of at least 3, a NOSPECS grade of at least 4, and a disease duration under 3 months. Patients with other autoimmune diseases, uncontrolled infections, pregnancy or lactation were excluded from the study. Diagnosis was based on clinical symptoms, serum thyroxine, TRAb, thyroid ultrasound and orbital computed tomography. Using Ficoll-Paque density gradient centrifugation, PBMCs were isolated from 9.5 to 10 ml of fresh peripheral blood. Trizol reagent was used to extract the total RNA, and its quality was then checked on an Agilent 2100 Bioanalyzer.

Source material: peripheral blood. This TCR derives from a woman younger than 35 with Graves' ophthalmopathy. Donor details come from another sample of the same person, matched by shared clones. The sequence joins TRBV10-3 to TRBJ2-5, with TRBD1 perhaps the D gene, on 6 matching bases. At the DNA level, the sequence is TGTGCCATCAGTGCACGAGGGACAACGTACCAAGAGACCCAGTACTTC. Translated, it gives CAISARGTTYQETQYF.